The T cell receptor beta chain described here comes from a study of OX40 agonist ivuxolimab in advanced cancers. The CDR3 spans 15 residues. Per germline, CDR1 MNHNS and CDR2 SASEGT. Germline trimming cut 5 bases from V and 4 bases from J; bases unmatched to any gene: 8. Data came from immunoSEQ multiplex PCR; TCRdb stores just in-frame clones and leaves some out. This table holds 100,000 to 150,000 clones, 85% to 95% found once. Sequenced material: CD4+ or CD8+ T cells sorted from blood, taken in a trial of the OX40 agonist ivuxolimab. The V call is TRBV6-1, the J call TRBJ1-5; 7 nucleotides line up with TRBD1. The TCR sequence derives from an adult with an advanced solid tumor such as melanoma, head and neck, liver or kidney cancer. In nucleotides, the CDR3 is TGTGCCAGCAGTCAGGTAGGACAGGTTAATCAGCCCCAGCATTTT. Translating it yields CASSQVGQVNQPQHF.